This T cell receptor beta chain was captured in a study of blood T cell repertoires in COVID-19. Looking at the study overall: Whether acute or convalescent, the COVID-19 samples came from the United States, Italy and Spain. In each case, the material was cDNA or gDNA derived from T cells, B-cell-depleted T cells, or PBMCs.

Authors' data handling: Amplification with reference gene primers provided the estimates of nucleated cell counts. TCRdb's copy holds only in-frame clones and misses some; the assay was immunoSEQ multiplex PCR. From that table come the V and J calls and clone size; the DNA was used to work out D and trimming. The data contain 150,000 to 200,000 clones, 84% of them singletons. Germline values: CDR1 SGHKS, CDR2 YYEKEE (reference sequence). V lost 0 bases to trimming and J lost 5 bases; unmatched junction nucleotides: 9. CDR3 length equals 16 residues. This clonotype originated in a man in his sixties or seventies with active or convalescent COVID-19. Sequencing was performed on peripheral blood. The rearrangement uses TRBV5-5 and TRBJ2-5; 8 nucleotides match TRBD1. The CDR3 loop is CASSLGRAGGAETQYF. In DNA, the CDR3 is TGTGCCAGCAGCTTGGGTAGGGCAGGGGGCGCTGAGACCCAGTACTTC.